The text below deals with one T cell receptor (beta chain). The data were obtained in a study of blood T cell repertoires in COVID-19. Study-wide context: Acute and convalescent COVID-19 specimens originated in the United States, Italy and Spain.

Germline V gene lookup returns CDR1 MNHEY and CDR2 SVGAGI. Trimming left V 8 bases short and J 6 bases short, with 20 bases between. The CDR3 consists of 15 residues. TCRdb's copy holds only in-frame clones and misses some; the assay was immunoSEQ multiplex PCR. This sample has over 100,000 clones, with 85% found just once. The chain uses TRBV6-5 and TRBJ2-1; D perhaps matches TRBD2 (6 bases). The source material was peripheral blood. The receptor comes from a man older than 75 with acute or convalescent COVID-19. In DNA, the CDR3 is TGTGCCAGCCCCGGGACTCTACCCAGGTCCAATGAGCAGTTCTTC. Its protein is CASPGTLPRSNEQFF.